Following are 10 T cell receptor beta chains from one sample sequenced in a study of CD8 T cells in Susac syndrome. When the RNA was reverse transcribed, random hexamers were used with an input of roughly 0.45 to 1 ug. TCRdb ran MiXCR on the immunoSEQ multiplex PCR reads and lists one entry per CDR3 protein. The repertoire holds under 200,000 distinct CDR3 sequences, approximately 94% seen once, with roughly 0.11% in the top ten. The specimen sequenced was CD4+ T cells from PBMCs. The receptors shown here come from a human donor with Susac syndrome.

The chain joins TRBV5-1 to TRBJ1-6, with D maybe TRBD1 (5 bases). The CDR3 is 15 residues long. From germline, CDR1 is SGHRS and CDR2 YFSETQ. V lost 3 bases, J lost 6 bases, and 13 bases lay in between. This CDR3 is CASSSGDVPNSPLHF. CDR3 in DNA: TGCGCCAGCAGCTCGGGGGACGTCCCTAATTCACCCCTCCACTTT.

The table lists this clonotype with a count of one. This chain uses TRBV7-2 with TRBJ2-7; 12 nucleotides agree with TRBD1. Trimming took 5 bases from V and 4 from J; bases not matched to a gene: 6. In germline, CDR1 is SGHTA, CDR2 FQGNSA. CDR3 length: 15 residues. CDR3 sequence reads: CASSLRDRGRYEQYF. The CDR3 coding sequence is TGTGCCAGCAGCCTCCGGGACAGGGGGCGTTACGAGCAGTACTTC.

The chain combines TRBV9 with TRBJ2-3; TRBD2 is a possible D gene (6 bases). Germline V gives CDR1 SGDLS, CDR2 YYNGEE. This CDR3 has 15 residues. The V end lost 0 bases, the J end lost 0 bases, and 8 bases lay between the germline ends. DNA of the CDR3: TGTGCCAGCAGCGTAGTTGGGGGGAGCACAGATACGCAGTATTTT. Translated, it gives CASSVVGGSTDTQYF.

This clonotype is a singleton in its sample. The CDR3 DNA is TGTGCCAGCAGCTGGGACGGCGGCGGGAACATTCAGTACTTC. Its protein is CASSWDGGGNIQYF. The genes are TRBV2 and TRBJ2-4; D could derive from TRBD1 or TRBD2 (5 bases each). The germline gives CDR1 SNHLY, CDR2 FYNNEI. CDR3 length: 14 amino acids. Trimming removed 6 bases from V and 7 bases from J, with 16 bases in between.

The chain carries TRBV7-8 and TRBJ1-1; D possibly corresponds to TRBD1 (5 bases). Deletions cut 2 bases from V and 6 bases from J, with 16 bases between. CDR3 size: 15 residues. The V gene's germline CDR1 is SGHVS and CDR2 FQNEAQ. The CDR3 DNA sequence: TGTGCCAGCAGCTTAAGGCAGGGAGTGCGCTCTGAAGCTTTCTTT. As protein: CASSLRQGVRSEAFF. The full variable domain, in which reference TRBV7-8 and TRBJ1-1 provide the parts outside the CDR3, is GAGVSQSPRYKVAKRGQDVALRCDPISGHVSLFWYQQALGQGPEFLTYFQNEAQLDKSGLPSDRFFAERPEGSVSTLKIQRTQQEDSAVYLCASSLRQGVRSEAFFGQGTRLTVV.

Written as DNA, the CDR3 is TGCAGTGCTAGGAACCCTGGGGTAAACACCGGGGAGCTGTTTTTT. Translated: CSARNPGVNTGELFF. The chain joins TRBV20-1 to TRBJ2-2; D gene uncertain. There are 15 residues in the CDR3. Per germline, CDR1 DFQATT and CDR2 SNEGSKA (reference sequence). V was pared by 3 bases and J by 2 bases, with 13 bases between.

The J gene is TRBJ2-1, the V gene TRBV30; 9 bases map to TRBD2. The CDR3 covers 14 residues. Trimming at V came to 0 bases and at J to 9 bases, leaving 6 bases not matched to a gene. CDR1 and CDR2 from the germline V gene are GTSNPN and SVGIG (reference sequence). The CDR3 loop is CAWSVGGGESEQFF. The CDR3 DNA follows: TGTGCCTGGAGTGTAGGCGGGGGGGAAAGTGAGCAGTTCTTC. Full variable domain (rest looked up from reference TRBV30 and TRBJ2-1): SQTIHQWPATLVQPVGSPLSLECTVEGTSNPNLYWYRQAAGRGLQLLFYSVGIGQISSEVPQNLSASRPQDRQFILSSKKLLLSDSGFYLCAWSVGGGESEQFFGPGTRLTVL.

The genes are TRBV14 and TRBJ1-2; 7 bases are shared with TRBD1. The CDR3 runs 13 residues. The V segment lost 3 bases and the J segment 7 bases; nucleotides outside the gene matches: 5. Germline V gives CDR1 SGHDN, CDR2 FVKESK. DNA of the CDR3: TGTGCCAGCAGCCACCAGACAGGGAGTGGCTACACCTTC. Translation: CASSHQTGSGYTF.

The V and J genes are TRBV4-3 and TRBJ2-1, with 7 nucleotides matching TRBD1. The CDR3 consists of 14 residues. Germline CDR1 and CDR2: LGHNA and YSLEER. Losses at the gene ends were 1 base for V and 7 bases for J; bases not matched to a gene: 4. CDR3 in amino acids: CASSQGQGRNEQFF. The CDR3 nucleotides read TGCGCCAGCAGCCAAGGACAGGGTAGAAATGAGCAGTTCTTC.

This clonotype was seen only once. This chain uses TRBV15 with TRBJ1-2, with 8 bases aligning to TRBD1. CDR1 is LNHNV and CDR2 is YYDKDF in the germline V gene (reference sequence). After removal of 5 bases from V and 5 bases from J, the junction contained 10 bases not matched to a gene. The CDR3 has 15 amino acids. The CDR3 coding sequence is TGTGCCACCAGCCAGGGAGCAGGGGGCGTTTATGGCTACACCTTC. Translation: CATSQGAGGVYGYTF.